This T cell receptor beta chain was sequenced for a study of blood T cell repertoires in COVID-19. Sequencing used immunoSEQ multiplex PCR; TCRdb keeps in-frame clones, though not all of them. The sample shows approximately 180,000 clones, approximately 80% of them seen only once. The CDR3 sequence is 14 residues long. Looked up from germline, CDR1 is MDHEN and CDR2 is SYDVKM. J lost 3 bases, V lost 4 bases, and 6 bases had no gene match. The J gene is TRBJ2-7, the V gene TRBV28; 7 nucleotides agree with TRBD1. This receptor was identified in a woman aged 45 to 65 who had recovered from COVID-19. The specimen was PBMCs or T cells enriched from blood (not recorded which). The CDR3 bases are TGTGCCAGCAGTTCCGGGACAGTAGACTACGAGCAGTACTTC. It encodes CASSSGTVDYEQYF.